Described below is a single TCR beta chain sequence and its context. The antigen remains unidentified. These data belong to a study of regulatory T cells in long-lasting Graves disease. Notes on the study in general: Persistent disease was characterized by preferential usage of TRBV28, TRBJ1-2 and TRBJ2-5.

iRepertoire HTBI primers and Arm-PCR of CDR3 regions built TCR beta libraries. In the source study's methods: Analysis of the samples identified under 80 TRBV and 14 TRBJ segments. TCRdb reprocessed the multiplex PCR reads via MiXCR and lists one record per CDR3 protein. TCRdb, rather than the study authors, made the V and J calls. The sample holds roughly 500,000 distinct CDR3 sequences, less than 25% seen once. As for time point: persistent/refractory GD, antithyroid drugs over 5 years with positive TRAb. The TCR library was made from RNA extracted from PBMCs. The CDR3 extends over 14 amino acids. The germline CDR1 and CDR2 sequences are LNHDA and SQIVND (reference sequence). Unmatched junction bases numbered 7, after V lost 5 bases and J lost 4 bases.

This sequence joins TRBV19 and TRBJ1-1; 7 bases map to TRBD1. The clonotype originates from a female donor with Graves disease. Sequenced material: peripheral blood mononuclear cells (PBMCs), taken when the disease was refractory, from a patient treated with antithyroid drugs. The CDR3 reads CASSSARGPTEAFF. The CDR3 nucleotides read TGTGCCAGTAGTTCTGCGAGGGGGCCCACTGAAGCTTTCTTT.